Shown below are 28 T cell receptor beta chains from a single sample sequenced in a study of cytomegalovirus exposure and HLA in healthy donors. Researchers ran the PCR with 60 Vbeta and 13 Jbeta primers. Clones were read by immunoSEQ multiplex PCR, and TCRdb kept only the in-frame ones, dropping some. This table holds 150,000 to 200,000 clones, about 80% found once. Input material: PBMCs. Receptors originate from a man between 18 and 35 years old in good health and CMV-seropositive.

V usage is TRBV11-2 and J usage is TRBJ2-1, with 15 positions matching TRBD2. Trimming removed 1 base from V and 4 bases from J; junction bases left unmatched: 2. Germline V gene data show CDR1 as SGHAT and CDR2 as FQNNGV. CDR3 length equals 17 residues. CDR3 coding DNA: TGTGCCAGCAGCTTAGCGGGACTAGCGGGGGGTTACAATGAGCAGTTCTTC. It codes for CASSLAGLAGGYNEQFF.

The chain employs TRBV10-1 and TRBJ2-7; 9 nucleotides line up with TRBD2. Trimming at V came to 2 bases and at J to 2 bases, leaving 4 bases not matched to a gene. Germline V gene sequence: CDR1 WNHNN, CDR2 SYGVQD (reference sequence). The CDR3 is made up of 15 amino acids. The CDR3 region has the DNA TGCGCCAGCAGTGAGACTGGCGGGAGGGCCTACGAGCAGTACTTC. It translates to CASSETGGRAYEQYF.

The table lists this clone with a count of one. V gene TRBV2 combines with J gene TRBJ2-7; D remains ambiguous. Germline CDR1 reads SNHLY; CDR2 reads FYNNEI. This CDR3 has 12 amino acids. V was pared by 3 bases and J by 5 bases, with 8 bases between. For the CDR3, the DNA is TGTGCCAGCAGTGACAGTCCAAACGAGCAGTACTTC. Residues: CASSDSPNEQYF.

The chain couples TRBV12-5 to TRBJ1-5; D gene unclear. V dropped 0 bases and J dropped 0 bases, with 12 bases sitting between them. This CDR3 has 17 amino acids. Germline CDR1 reads LGHNT; CDR2 reads FRNRAP. The CDR3 reads CASGLVLGQTSNQPQHF. The CDR3 coding sequence is TGTGCTAGTGGTTTGGTACTAGGGCAGACTAGCAATCAGCCCCAGCATTTT.

The rearrangement uses TRBV9 and TRBJ1-2, with 9 bases matching TRBD1. Per germline, CDR1 SGDLS and CDR2 YYNGEE. The V segment lost 3 bases and the J segment 4 bases; nucleotides outside the gene matches: 7. This CDR3 is built from 15 residues. The CDR3 bases are TGTGCCAGCAGCGACGGACAGGGGAACGGCTATGGCTACACCTTC. Translating gives CASSDGQGNGYGYTF.

The sample holds a few counts of this clone. This rearrangement joins TRBV11-2 to TRBJ2-3, with a tentative D call TRBD1 (7 bases). With 4 bases removed from V and 14 bases from J, the gap between germline ends came to 16 bases. Per the germline V gene, CDR1 is SGHAT and CDR2 is FQNNGV. CDR3 length equals 12 residues. The CDR3 sequence is CASSSGGTVTYF. The CDR3 region has the DNA TGTGCCAGCAGCTCAGGGGGGACCGTGACGTATTTT.

The V call is TRBV7-9, the J call TRBJ2-1, with 8 bases aligning to TRBD2. Trimming took 5 bases from V and 1 from J; bases not matched to a gene: 4. CDR1 SEHNR and CDR2 FQNEAQ come from the germline V gene (reference sequence). The CDR3 loop spans 15 amino acids. CDR3 in DNA: TGTGCCAGCAGCAAAAGCGGGAGTTCCTACAATGAGCAGTTCTTC. Its protein is CASSKSGSSYNEQFF.

This clone appeared a few times. The chain employs TRBV29-1 and TRBJ1-1; 10 nucleotides align to TRBD1. Germline trimming cut 7 bases from V and 8 bases from J; bases unmatched to any gene: 10. This CDR3 is 13 amino acids long. The germline V gene encodes CDR1 SQVTM and CDR2 ANQGSEA. In DNA, the CDR3 is TGCAGCGCTATGGGACAGGGGCTTTCCGAAGCTTTCTTT. Amino acids: CSAMGQGLSEAFF. Together with reference TRBV29-1 and TRBJ1-1, the CDR3 gives the full variable domain: SAVISQKPSRDICQRGTSLTIQCQVDSQVTMMFWYRQQPGQSLTLIATANQGSEATYESGFVIDKFPISRPNLTFSTLTVSNMSPEDSSIYLCSAMGQGLSEAFFGQGTRLTVV.

V and J are TRBV5-1 and TRBJ2-5; D is possibly TRBD2 (5 bases). The DNA end lines up better with TRBJ2-7; the J call may be wrong. The CDR3 spans 15 residues. Germline loops: CDR1 SGHRS, CDR2 YFSETQ. CDR3 in amino acids: CASSPASEAAYEQYF. CDR3 DNA sequence: TGCGCCAGCAGCCCCGCCTCGGAGGCGGCCTACGAGCAGTACTTC.

This chain links TRBV19 with TRBJ2-2; TRBD2 matches 7 bases. Germline CDR1 is LNHDA and CDR2 is SQIVND (reference sequence). The CDR3 runs to 15 residues. With V trimmed by 3 bases and J by 4 bases, 5 bases remained unmatched. The CDR3 spells CASSITGGPTGELFF. In nucleotides, the CDR3 is TGTGCCAGTAGTATTACGGGGGGTCCCACCGGGGAGCTGTTTTTT.

V and J are TRBV6-6 and TRBJ1-5, with D unresolved. Germline-derived CDR1 and CDR2 are MNHNY and SVGAGI (reference sequence). The V end was cut by 5 bases, the J end by 7 bases, with 9 bases between. The CDR3 has 12 amino acids. CDR3 nucleotide sequence: TGTGCCAGCAGTCCTTACCTACAGCCCCAGCATTTT. Amino acids: CASSPYLQPQHF.

This chain uses TRBV7-2 with TRBJ1-1; D might be TRBD1 (6 bases). Germline assignment: CDR1 SGHTA and CDR2 FQGNSA. V shed 5 bases and J shed 5 bases, with 15 bases lying between them. The CDR3 is 14 amino acids. The CDR3 sequence: CASSRQGRGTEAFF. CDR3 sequence (DNA): TGTGCCAGCAGCCGGCAGGGGCGCGGAACTGAAGCTTTCTTT.

The genes are TRBV2 and TRBJ1-2; 9 bases match TRBD1. CDR1 is SNHLY and CDR2 is FYNNEI in the germline V gene. The CDR3 runs to 14 residues. Trimming cost V 6 bases and J 3 bases; bases outside gene matches: 5. DNA of the CDR3: TGTGCCAGCAGGGGACAGGGAATCTACTATGGCTACACCTTC. It specifies CASRGQGIYYGYTF.

The V and J genes are TRBV11-2 and TRBJ2-5, with 10 bases identical to TRBD1. V was pared by 3 bases and J by 3 bases, with 7 bases of the junction left unmatched. Germline assignment: CDR1 SGHAT and CDR2 FQNNGV. The CDR3 spans 16 residues. The CDR3 protein is CASSFWTGGNEETQYF. The CDR3 DNA sequence: TGTGCCAGCAGCTTCTGGACAGGGGGTAATGAAGAGACCCAGTACTTC.

J is TRBJ2-7 and V is TRBV7-2, with D perhaps matching TRBD1 (6 bases). V was shortened by 5 bases and J by 5 bases, with 19 bases between the two germline ends. Germline values: CDR1 SGHTA, CDR2 FQGNSA. The CDR3 totals 15 residues. The CDR3 region has the DNA TGTGCCAGCAGCCGAATGGCAGGGGCTGGGCACGAGCAGTACTTC. Protein sequence: CASSRMAGAGHEQYF.

The rearrangement joins TRBV9 to TRBJ1-1; TRBD1 agrees at 8 bases. The CDR3 has 13 amino acids. V lost 3 bases and J lost 4; bases outside the gene matches: 2. Germline V CDR1 and CDR2: SGDLS, YYNGEE. In DNA, the CDR3 is TGTGCCAGCAGCGCGACAGGGGTCACTGAAGCTTTCTTT. Residues: CASSATGVTEAFF.

The chain couples TRBV4-1 to TRBJ1-2; possibly TRBD1 for D (6 bases). Germline V gives CDR1 MGHRA, CDR2 YSYEKL. Trimming removed 5 bases at V and 4 bases at J, with 17 bases between. The CDR3 length is 15 residues. The CDR3: CASSSGGGQGYGYTF. DNA of the CDR3: TGCGCCAGCAGCTCCGGGGGGGGGCAAGGCTATGGCTACACCTTC.

The rearrangement uses TRBV10-3 and TRBJ2-2; D gene unclear. The CDR3 consists of 13 residues. Trimming cost V 2 bases and J 3 bases, with 4 bases left between them. Germline assignment: CDR1 ENHRY and CDR2 SYGVKD. CDR3 coding DNA: TGTGCCATCAGTGAGGGCTACACCGGGGAGCTGTTTTTT. Translating gives CAISEGYTGELFF.

As regards this clone: The same CDR3 is also encoded by other DNA sequences in this sample. V gene TRBV6-6 combines with J gene TRBJ1-1; D is unresolved. Between the trimmed V and J ends, which lost 2 bases and 1 base, there was a span of 5 bases. The CDR3 is made up of 13 amino acids. The germline V gene encodes CDR1 MNHNY and CDR2 SVGAGI (reference sequence). CDR3 in DNA: TGTGCCAGCAGTTACGGCAGGAACACTGAAGCTTTCTTT. This encodes CASSYGRNTEAFF.

V usage is TRBV4-2 and J usage is TRBJ2-3; TRBD1 might be the D (7 bases). The V gene lost 0 bases and the J gene lost 1 base, with 11 bases spanning the gap. Germline assignment: CDR1 LGHNA and CDR2 YNFKEQ. CDR3 size: 16 residues. CDR3 protein: CASSQEDRRGTDTQYF. The CDR3 DNA is TGTGCCAGCAGCCAAGAGGACAGGAGGGGCACAGATACGCAGTATTTT.

The chain combines TRBV4-1 with TRBJ1-5, with 7 bases matching TRBD1. CDR3 length: 16 residues. Germline CDR1 is MGHRA and CDR2 is YSYEKL. The V segment lost 2 bases and the J segment 0 bases; nucleotides outside the gene matches: 4. CDR3 in amino acids: CASSQWTGFSNQPQHF. CDR3 DNA: TGCGCCAGCAGCCAATGGACAGGTTTTAGCAATCAGCCCCAGCATTTT.

The chain carries TRBV30 and TRBJ1-2; maybe TRBD1 (5 bases). This CDR3 spans 15 amino acids. In germline, CDR1 is GTSNPN, CDR2 SVGIG (reference sequence). The V and J ends lost 4 bases and 0 bases respectively, with 15 bases between them. CDR3 coding DNA: TGTGCCTGGAATAGCCCAGGGTCTGCTAACTATGGCTACACCTTC. Translated, it gives CAWNSPGSANYGYTF. The full variable domain, in which reference TRBV30 and TRBJ1-2 provide the parts outside the CDR3, is SQTIHQWPATLVQPVGSPLSLECTVEGTSNPNLYWYRQAAGRGLQLLFYSVGIGQISSEVPQNLSASRPQDRQFILSSKKLLLSDSGFYLCAWNSPGSANYGYTFGSGTRLTVV.

V is TRBV5-8 and J is TRBJ2-3; a possible D gene is TRBD1 (6 bases). The CDR3 totals 14 residues. Trimming left V 2 bases short and J 2 bases short, with 9 bases between. CDR1 and CDR2 (germline): SGHTS, YDEGEE. For the CDR3, the DNA is TGTGCCAGCAGCTTCGGACAGTACACAGATACGCAGTATTTT. Protein: CASSFGQYTDTQYF.

The rearrangement links TRBV5-1 to TRBJ2-7; D is perhaps TRBD1 (6 bases). The CDR3 consists of 13 residues. Trimming stripped 4 bases from V and 3 bases from J, with 11 bases between. Germline CDR1 reads SGHRS; CDR2 reads YFSETQ. The CDR3 DNA sequence: TGCGCCAGCAGCCGGGACATACTCTACGAGCAGTACTTC. Translated: CASSRDILYEQYF.

The rearrangement uses TRBV2 and TRBJ2-2; 10 bases map to TRBD1. The CDR3 totals 14 residues. After removal of 5 bases from V and 6 bases from J, the junction contained 3 bases not matched to a gene. The germline gives CDR1 SNHLY, CDR2 FYNNEI. CDR3 loop: CASSRTGGAGELFF. The CDR3, as DNA: TGTGCCAGCAGTAGGACAGGGGGTGCCGGGGAGCTGTTTTTT. The complete variable domain, with remaining parts taken from reference TRBV2 and TRBJ2-2, reads EPEVTQTPSHQVTQMGQEVILRCVPISNHLYFYWYRQILGQKVEFLVSFYNNEISEKSEIFDDQFSVERPDGSNFTLKIRSTKLEDSAMYFCASSRTGGAGELFFGEGSRLTVL.

This chain uses TRBV19 with TRBJ2-7, with TRBD1 matching 8 bases. V shed 7 bases, J shed 6 bases, and the junction held 8 bases outside the gene matches. In germline, CDR1 is LNHDA, CDR2 SQIVND (reference sequence). This CDR3 comprises 13 residues. The CDR3 bases are TGTGCCAGTACGACAGGGGACGTTGGCGAGCAGTACTTC. Translation: CASTTGDVGEQYF.

Here the CDR3 reads CASRRAGEQFF. The DNA for the CDR3 is TGTGCCAGCAGACGGGCGGGTGAGCAGTTCTTC. This chain connects TRBV2 to TRBJ2-1; a weak D match, TRBD2 (5 bases). Per germline, CDR1 SNHLY and CDR2 FYNNEI. Between the trimmed V and J ends, which lost 6 bases and 9 bases, there was a span of 9 bases. The CDR3 length is 11 residues.

The rearrangement links TRBV7-2 to TRBJ2-3; D possibly corresponds to TRBD2 (6 bases). The CDR3 runs 14 residues. The germline gives CDR1 SGHTA, CDR2 FQGNSA. Trimming left V 5 bases short and J 6 bases short, with 15 bases between. CDR3 protein: CASSPRLGTDTQYF. Written as DNA, the CDR3 is TGTGCCAGCAGCCCCAGACTAGGGACCGATACGCAGTATTTT. Together with reference TRBV7-2 and TRBJ2-3, the CDR3 gives the full variable domain: GAGVSQSPSNKVTEKGKDVELRCDPISGHTALYWYRQSLGQGLEFLIYFQGNSAPDKSGLPSDRFSAERTGGSVSTLTIQRTQQEDSAVYLCASSPRLGTDTQYFGPGTRLTVL.